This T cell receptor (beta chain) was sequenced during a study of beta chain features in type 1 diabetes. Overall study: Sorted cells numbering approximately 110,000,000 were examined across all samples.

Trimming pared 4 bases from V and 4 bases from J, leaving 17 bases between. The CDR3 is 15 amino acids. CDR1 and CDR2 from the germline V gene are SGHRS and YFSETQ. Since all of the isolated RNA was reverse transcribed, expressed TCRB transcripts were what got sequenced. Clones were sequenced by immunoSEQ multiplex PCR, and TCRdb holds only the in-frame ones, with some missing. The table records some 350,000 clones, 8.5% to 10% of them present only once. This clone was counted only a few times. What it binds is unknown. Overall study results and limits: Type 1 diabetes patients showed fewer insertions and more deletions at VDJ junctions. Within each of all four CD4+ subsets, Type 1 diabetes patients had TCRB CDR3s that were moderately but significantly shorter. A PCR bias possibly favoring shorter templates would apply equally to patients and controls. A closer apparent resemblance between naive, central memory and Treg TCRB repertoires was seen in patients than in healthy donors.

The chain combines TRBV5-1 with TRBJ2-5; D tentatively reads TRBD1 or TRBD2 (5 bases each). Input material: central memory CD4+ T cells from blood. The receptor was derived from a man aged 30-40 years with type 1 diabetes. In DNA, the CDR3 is TGCGCCAGCAGCAGGGACGGCTCGAGGGCAGAGACCCAGTACTTC. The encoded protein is CASSRDGSRAETQYF.